This T cell receptor beta chain appears in the sequencing data of a study of blood T cells in healthy people across ages. The authors ran a second PCR of about 7 to 12 cycles using a sample-barcoded 5' primer and a J-beta primer mix. In TCRdb, the 5' RACE reads were re-called with MiXCR into one record per CDR3 protein. The sample includes 1.5 million to 2 million distinct CDR3 sequences, around 50% of them seen just once. In this sample, this clonotype turned up a few times. Its antigen remains unknown. General study findings and limits: Both higher diversity and more naive CD4+ cells marked long-lived donors when set against aged donors. Observed TCR beta diversity showed a strong correlation with the percentage of naive T cells as measured by flow cytometry.

The donors, all healthy, were Caucasians living in Russia, aged about 6 to 90. Per sample, a minimum of 6.5 million PBMCs were isolated. The origin of this receptor is a woman aged 35 to 49 in good health. The sequenced material came from blood.

The CDR3, as DNA: TGCGCCAGCAGCGGGGCCGGCGGGGGGTTTAACTACGAGCAGTACTTC. This encodes CASSGAGGGFNYEQYF. The J gene is TRBJ2-7, the V gene TRBV5-1, with 8 positions matching TRBD2. The CDR3 is 16 amino acids. Germline V gene sequence: CDR1 SGHRS, CDR2 YFSETQ. The trim removed 4 bases at V and 3 bases at J, leaving 12 bases unmatched.